This T cell receptor (beta chain) was retrieved from a study of T-cell reconstitution after alpha-beta-depleted transplantation in children. Per germline, CDR1 SEHNR and CDR2 FQNEAQ (reference sequence). CDR3 length: 12 amino acids. V lost 5 bases, J lost 7 bases, and 9 bases lay in between. Library preparation (for TCRbeta) was performed with unique molecular identifiers. From the PCR reads, TCRdb called clonotypes with MiXCR, one entry per CDR3 protein. The table records hundreds of thousands of distinct CDR3 sequences, around 17% of them present only once. The origin of this receptor is a human donor who donated a stem cell graft to a child with acute myeloid leukemia. Sequenced here: PBMCs from the stem cell graft donor, sampled from the stem cell graft. The chain carries TRBV7-9 and TRBJ1-5, with no clear D. The CDR3 DNA follows: TGTGCCAGCAGCGGGTCCCACCAGCCCCAGCATTTT. It is translated as CASSGSHQPQHF.